The sequence of this TCR beta chain was determined in a study of cytotoxic CD8 clonotypes in ibrutinib-treated CLL. Whole-study context: Mean productive templates were approximately 230,000; mean productive rearrangements were 94,082.

Note on this clone: The antigen is unknown.

The germline CDR1 and CDR2 sequences are MNHEY and SVGAGI. This CDR3 is built from 11 residues. Trimming pared 7 bases from V and 4 bases from J, leaving 7 bases between. Notes on the study in general: Contraction or stability on treatment characterized the public clonotypes, which were uncommon.

Assay used: immunoSEQ multiplex PCR; TCRdb lists only in-frame clones, some missing. The sample has more than 200,000 clones, under 75% seen once. This TCR was recovered from a human donor with chronic lymphocytic leukemia. V and J are TRBV6-5 and TRBJ2-5; D call uncertain. Specimen: PBMCs, collected after 24 months of ibrutinib treatment. The CDR3 DNA reads TGTGCCAGCATTTTCGGAGAGACCCAGTACTTC. This sequence encodes CASIFGETQYF.